One and the same sample provided the 3 T cell receptor beta chains below, sequenced in a study of T cell repertoires in cytomegalovirus infection. TCRdb fed the reads into MiXCR, producing one record per CDR3 protein. This sample yields some 940,000 distinct CDR3 sequences, of which approximately 31% are seen a single time; around 15% belongs to the top ten. These receptors' targets are unknown. This specimen was cultured CD8+ T cells from PBMCs, taken from culture after CMV antigen stimulation. These receptors were collected from a human donor in good health (CMV status not recorded). Some clones in this sample may be carry-over from other donors' samples.

The gene calls are TRBV10-3 and TRBJ1-1; TRBD1 might be the D (5 bases). Trimming stripped 2 bases from V and 1 base from J, with 8 bases between. Per the germline V gene, CDR1 is ENHRY and CDR2 is SYGVKD. The CDR3 has 14 amino acids. The CDR3 DNA reads as TGTGCCATCAGTGAGGGAGACAGGAACACTGAAGCTTTCTTT. Its protein product is CAISEGDRNTEAFF.

This sequence joins TRBV4-1 and TRBJ1-6; D remains unclear. Germline lookup yields CDR1 MGHRA and CDR2 YSYEKL. There are 15 residues in the CDR3. Between the trimmed V and J ends, which lost 0 bases and 6 bases, there was a span of 9 bases. In nucleotides, the CDR3 is TGCGCCAGCAGCCAAGAGGCAGCTGCTAATTCACCCCTCCACTTT. It translates to CASSQEAAANSPLHF.

The chain employs TRBV28 and TRBJ2-6, with a tentative D call TRBD2 (5 bases). The germline V and J ends were trimmed by 3 bases and 0 bases, with 6 bases remaining between them. The CDR3 spans 15 residues. Looked up from germline, CDR1 is MDHEN and CDR2 is SYDVKM. CDR3 bases: TGTGCCAGCAGTTTTCGGGGCTCTGGGGCCAACGTCCTGACTTTC. As protein: CASSFRGSGANVLTF.